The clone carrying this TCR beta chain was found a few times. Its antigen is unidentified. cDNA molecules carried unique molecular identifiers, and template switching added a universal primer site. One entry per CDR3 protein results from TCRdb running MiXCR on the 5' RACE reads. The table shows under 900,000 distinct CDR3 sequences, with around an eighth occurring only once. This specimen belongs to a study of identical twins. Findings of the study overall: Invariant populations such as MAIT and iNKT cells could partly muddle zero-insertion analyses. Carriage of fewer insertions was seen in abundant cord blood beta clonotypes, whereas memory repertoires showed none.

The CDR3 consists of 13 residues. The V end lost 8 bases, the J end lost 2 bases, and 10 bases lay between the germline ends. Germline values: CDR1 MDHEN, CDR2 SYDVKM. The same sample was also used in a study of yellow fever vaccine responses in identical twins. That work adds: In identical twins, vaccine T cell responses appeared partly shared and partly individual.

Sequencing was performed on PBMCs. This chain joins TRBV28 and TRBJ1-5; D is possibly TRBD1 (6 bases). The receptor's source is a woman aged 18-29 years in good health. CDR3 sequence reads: CASQQGGNQPQHF. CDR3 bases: TGTGCCAGCCAACAGGGCGGCAATCAGCCCCAGCATTTT.